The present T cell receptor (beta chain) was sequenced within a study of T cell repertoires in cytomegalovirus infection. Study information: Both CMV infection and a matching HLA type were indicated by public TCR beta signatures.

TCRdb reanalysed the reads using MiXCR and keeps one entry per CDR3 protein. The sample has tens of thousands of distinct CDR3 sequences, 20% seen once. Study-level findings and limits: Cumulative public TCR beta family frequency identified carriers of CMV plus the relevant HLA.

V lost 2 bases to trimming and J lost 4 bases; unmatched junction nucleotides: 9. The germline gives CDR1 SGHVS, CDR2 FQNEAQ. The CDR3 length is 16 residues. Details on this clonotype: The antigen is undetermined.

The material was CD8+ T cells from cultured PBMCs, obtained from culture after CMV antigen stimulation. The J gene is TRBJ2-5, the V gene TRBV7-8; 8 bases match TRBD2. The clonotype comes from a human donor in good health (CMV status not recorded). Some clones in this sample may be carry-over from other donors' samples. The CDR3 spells CASSLTGTRGSETQYF. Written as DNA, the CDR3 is TGTGCCAGCAGCTTAACCGGGACTAGGGGGTCAGAGACCCAGTACTTC.